Below, 27 T cell receptor beta chains from the same sample are listed, as sequenced in a study of metastatic and nonmetastatic thyroid tumors. TCRdb re-called the PCR reads with MiXCR. The table includes under 45,000 clones, 17% detected once. Thyroid surgery had not been preceded by any treatment in any patient. The sample taken for sequencing was tumor tissue. The source is a female donor with papillary thyroid cancer or a benign thyroid nodule (not recorded which). Some clones in this sample may be carry-over from other donors' samples.

This clone has at least ten counts. The V gene is TRBV28, the J gene TRBJ2-3; TRBD2 aligns across 7 bases. This CDR3 region has 16 residues. From germline, CDR1 is MDHEN and CDR2 SYDVKM. Trimming removed 6 bases from V and 2 bases from J; junction bases left unmatched: 11. CDR3 amino acids: CASSREAGTYTDTQYF. CDR3 nucleotides: TGTGCCAGCAGCCGCGAAGCGGGGACCTACACAGATACGCAGTATTTT.

By its share, this clone is medium-sized. The chain combines TRBV7-6 with TRBJ2-6, with D perhaps TRBD1 or TRBD2 (5 bases each). The CDR3 is 17 residues long. The V gene's germline CDR1 is SGHVS and CDR2 FNYEAQ. V was pared by 6 bases and J by 0 bases, with 15 bases between. CDR3 in amino acids: CASREGTESSGANVLTF. In DNA, the CDR3 is TGTGCCAGCAGGGAAGGGACGGAAAGCTCTGGGGCCAACGTCCTGACTTTC.

This clone was found many times. V gene TRBV2 combines with J gene TRBJ1-5, with TRBD1 matching over 8 bases. The CDR3 sequence is 13 residues long. CDR1 and CDR2 (germline): SNHLY, FYNNEI. The V segment lost 4 bases and the J segment 5 bases; nucleotides outside the gene matches: 1. The CDR3 here is CASSADRDQPQHF. CDR3 DNA sequence: TGTGCCAGCAGTGCGGACAGGGATCAGCCCCAGCATTTT. The whole variable domain, filled in from reference TRBV2 and TRBJ1-5, reads EPEVTQTPSHQVTQMGQEVILRCVPISNHLYFYWYRQILGQKVEFLVSFYNNEISEKSEIFDDQFSVERPDGSNFTLKIRSTKLEDSAMYFCASSADRDQPQHFGDGTRLSIL.

This clone was counted many times. V and J are TRBV6-2 or TRBV6-3 and TRBJ2-2; no reliable D call. Germline V gene lookup returns CDR1 MNHEY and CDR2 SVGEGT. Trimming removed 7 bases from V and 4 bases from J, with 10 bases in between. The CDR3 sequence is 13 residues long. The CDR3 loop reads CASTPRPTGELFF. CDR3 in DNA: TGTGCCAGCACGCCTCGACCCACCGGGGAGCTGTTTTTT.

This clone was seen at least ten times. The chain employs TRBV20-1 and TRBJ2-3, with a tentative D call TRBD2 (5 bases). The CDR3 extends over 13 amino acids. Per germline, CDR1 DFQATT and CDR2 SNEGSKA (reference sequence). This CDR3 reads CSLVTGKTDTQYF. The CDR3, as DNA: TGCAGCCTCGTAACGGGAAAGACAGATACGCAGTATTTT.

This clone was found many times. The J gene is TRBJ1-1, the V gene TRBV6-2 or TRBV6-3; no reliable D call. The CDR3 has 13 residues. V lost 2 bases and J lost 5, with 9 bases in between. The germline CDR1 and CDR2 sequences are MNHEY and SVGEGT. The CDR3 DNA sequence: TGTGCCAGCAGTTACGCGGCAAAAACTGAAGCTTTCTTT. Its protein product is CASSYAAKTEAFF.

On this clone: A clone one base away is much larger, so this may be a read error. The J gene is TRBJ2-1, the V gene TRBV4-2; the match to TRBD2 covers 9 bases. J was trimmed by 0 bases and V by 7 bases; bases with no gene match: 7. The CDR3 is 16 residues long. Germline V CDR1 and CDR2: LGHNA, YNFKEQ. The CDR3 nucleotides are TGTGCCAGCATCGCCAGCGGGAGGAACTCCTACAATGAGCAGTTCTTC. This gives the protein CASIASGRNSYNEQFF.

In this sample, this clone turned up a few times. This chain connects TRBV11-1 to TRBJ2-2; 10 bases agree with TRBD1. Trimming removed 5 bases from V and 4 bases from J; junction bases left unmatched: 7. This CDR3 is 16 amino acids long. The germline V gene has CDR1 SGHAT and CDR2 FQDESV (reference sequence). CDR3 loop: CASSRPGTGVTGELFF. DNA of the CDR3: TGTGCCAGCAGCAGACCCGGGACAGGGGTCACCGGGGAGCTGTTTTTT.

This clone has only a few counts. CDR3 DNA: TGTGCCGGCGGACAAAATAGCAATCAGCCCCAGCATTTT. Translation gives CAGGQNSNQPQHF. The V call is TRBV6-1, the J call TRBJ1-5, with D perhaps matching TRBD1 (5 bases). The germline V gene encodes CDR1 MNHNS and CDR2 SASEGT. This CDR3 spans 13 amino acids. Between the trimmed V and J ends, which lost 11 bases and 0 bases, there was a span of 11 bases.

This clone has at least ten counts. The chain is built from TRBV12-3 or TRBV12-4 and TRBJ2-5; no clear D. The CDR3 is made up of 12 amino acids. The germline V and J ends were trimmed by 5 bases and 4 bases, with 8 bases remaining between them. The CDR3 sequence: CASSLQRETQYF. The CDR3 bases are TGTGCCAGCAGTCTCCAGCGAGAGACCCAGTACTTC.

There are many counts of this clone. This chain links TRBV6-1 with TRBJ1-5, with 7 bases identical to TRBD1. The V and J ends lost 4 bases and 1 base, in that order; junction bases with no gene match: 7. Looked up from germline, CDR1 is MNHNS and CDR2 is SASEGT. The CDR3 covers 16 residues. The CDR3 loop reads CASSGKGGRSNQPQHF. In nucleotides, the CDR3 is TGTGCCAGCAGTGGTAAAGGGGGCAGGAGCAATCAGCCCCAGCATTTT.

By sample share, this clone is medium-sized (0.01 to 0.1%). This chain connects TRBV7-8 to TRBJ2-1, with 12 bases aligning to TRBD2. Germline CDR1 is SGHVS and CDR2 is FQNEAQ. J was trimmed by 12 bases and V by 3 bases; bases with no gene match: 9. CDR3 length: 15 residues. For the CDR3, the DNA is TGTGCCAGCAGCTTTACGCGACTAGCGGGAGACGTGCAGTTCTTC. This translates into CASSFTRLAGDVQFF.

A note on this clone: Given a much more abundant clone one base away, this may be a read error. The rearrangement uses TRBV6-6 and TRBJ2-5; D might be TRBD1 or TRBD2, each matching 5 bases. Per the germline V gene, CDR1 is MNHNY and CDR2 is SVGAGI (reference sequence). The V end lost 0 bases, the J end lost 8 bases, and 13 bases lay between the germline ends. CDR3 length: 14 residues. The CDR3 region is CASSYSREGDTQYF. For the CDR3, the DNA is TGTGCCAGCAGTTACTCGAGGGAAGGGGATACCCAGTACTTC.

This clone was counted at least ten times. The V call is TRBV5-1, the J call TRBJ2-5; 12 bases line up with TRBD2. Germline V gene sequence: CDR1 SGHRS, CDR2 YFSETQ. V trimming: 3 bases; J trimming: 1 base; junction bases outside the gene matches: 10. This CDR3 is built from 18 residues. This CDR3 reads CASSYPGLAGSSQETQYF. CDR3 sequence (DNA): TGCGCCAGCAGCTATCCGGGACTAGCGGGCTCGAGCCAAGAGACCCAGTACTTC.

The sample holds many counts of this clone. This chain joins TRBV20-1 and TRBJ1-4; no clear D. CDR3 length equals 14 residues. Trimming took 3 bases from V and 6 from J, leaving 14 bases between them. The germline gives CDR1 DFQATT, CDR2 SNEGSKA (reference sequence). The CDR3 spells CSARDYTRDEKLFF. CDR3 bases: TGCAGTGCTAGGGACTATACCCGGGATGAAAAACTGTTTTTT.

The chain has TRBV11-3 and TRBJ2-7; a weak D match, TRBD1 (6 bases). This CDR3 is built from 14 residues. Trimming stripped 7 bases from V and 1 base from J, with 14 bases between. CDR1 SGHNT and CDR2 YENEEA come from the germline V gene. The CDR3 here is CASTLEGGSYEQYF. The CDR3 DNA follows: TGTGCCAGCACCTTGGAAGGGGGATCCTACGAGCAGTACTTC.

Ten or more counts support this clone. CDR3 sequence (DNA): TGTGCCAGCAGCCTAGTATTTGGGGGCACTGAAGCTTTCTTT. Translating it yields CASSLVFGGTEAFF. J is TRBJ1-1 and V is TRBV12-3 or TRBV12-4; a possible D gene is TRBD1 (5 bases). The length of the CDR3 is 14 residues. Trimming left V 6 bases short and J 4 bases short, with 15 bases between.

This clone was seen at least ten times. The CDR3 DNA follows: TGTGCCAGCAGTTCGACAGGGCGGGAATACGAGCAGTACTTC. It specifies CASSSTGREYEQYF. The chain joins TRBV7-8 to TRBJ2-7, with a tentative D call TRBD1 (7 bases). The CDR3 is 14 amino acids. Looked up from germline, CDR1 is SGHVS and CDR2 is FQNEAQ. The V end was cut by 6 bases, the J end by 4 bases, with 16 bases between.

This clone was detected many times. This sequence joins TRBV14 and TRBJ2-3; D ambiguous. This CDR3 has 14 residues. Trimming removed 4 bases at V and 1 base at J, with 9 bases between. Germline V CDR1 and CDR2: SGHDN, FVKESK. CDR3 in amino acids: CASSLFGGTDTQYF. CDR3 bases: TGTGCCAGCAGCCTCTTTGGTGGCACAGATACGCAGTATTTT. The whole variable domain, remainder taken from reference TRBV14 and TRBJ2-3, is EAGVTQFPSHSVIEKGQTVTLRCDPISGHDNLYWYRRVMGKEIKFLLHFVKESKQDESGMPNNRFLAERTGGTYSTLKVQPAELEDSGVYFCASSLFGGTDTQYFGPGTRLTVL.

This clone was recorded many times. Other DNA sequences in this specimen translate into the identical CDR3. The gene calls are TRBV15 and TRBJ2-3; 7 nucleotides match TRBD2. The germline gives CDR1 LNHNV, CDR2 YYDKDF (reference sequence). The CDR3 has 17 amino acids. J was trimmed by 3 bases and V by 1 base; bases with no gene match: 10. CDR3 in amino acids: CATSRGPSRGSTDTQYF. Here the CDR3 DNA reads TGTGCCACCAGCAGAGGCCCCTCTCGCGGGAGTACAGATACGCAGTATTTT.

This clone was found many times. The V call is TRBV5-1, the J call TRBJ1-2; 8 bases line up with TRBD1. The V gene's germline CDR1 is SGHRS and CDR2 YFSETQ. The CDR3 covers 13 residues. Trimming took 0 bases from V and 5 from J; bases not matched to a gene: 0. CDR3 protein: CASSLDRGYGYTF. The CDR3 coding sequence is TGCGCCAGCAGCTTGGACAGGGGGTATGGCTACACCTTC.

This clone was recorded many times. This chain joins TRBV28 and TRBJ2-3, with TRBD1 matching over 8 bases. Germline-derived CDR1 and CDR2 are MDHEN and SYDVKM. The CDR3 spans 15 residues. The V segment lost 7 bases and the J segment 6 bases; nucleotides outside the gene matches: 12. The CDR3 DNA sequence: TGTGCCAGCAATGAATCAGGGGGCCTGCAGGATACGCAGTATTTT. Protein sequence: CASNESGGLQDTQYF. The entire variable domain, with the rest obtained from reference TRBV28 and TRBJ2-3, is as follows: DVKVTQSSRYLVKRTGEKVFLECVQDMDHENMFWYRQDPGLGLRLIYFSYDVKMKEKGDIPEGYSVSREKKERFSLILESASTNQTSMYLCASNESGGLQDTQYFGPGTRLTVL.

In its sample, this clone was seen many times. The chain couples TRBV7-9 to TRBJ1-3, with D tentatively TRBD1 (6 bases). Trimming took 4 bases from V and 3 from J, leaving 7 bases between them. CDR1 is SEHNR, CDR2 FQNEAQ, per germline (reference sequence). The CDR3 extends over 13 amino acids. CDR3 bases: TGTGCCAGCAGCTCAGGGGTTGGAAACACCATATATTTT. This gives the protein CASSSGVGNTIYF.

A remark on this clone: Sequence at one end of the junction differs from germline and may be a read error. The chain uses TRBV4-3 and TRBJ2-1, with a tentative D call TRBD1 (6 bases). Germline V gives CDR1 LGHNA, CDR2 YSLEER. The CDR3 has 15 residues. CDR3 DNA: TGCTCCAGCAGCCAAACTAGGGGGTGTTACAATGAGCAGTTCTTC. Its protein is CSSSQTRGCYNEQFF.

This clone appeared many times. The chain couples TRBV28 to TRBJ1-3; possibly TRBD1 for D (5 bases). The germline V gene has CDR1 MDHEN and CDR2 SYDVKM. The CDR3 runs to 14 residues. Trimming removed 5 bases at V and 2 bases at J, with 10 bases between. The DNA of the CDR3 is TGTGCCAGCAGTCAGGGTTTCCCTGGAAACACCATATATTTT. This gives the protein CASSQGFPGNTIYF. Complete variable domain (other parts from reference TRBV28 and TRBJ1-3): DVKVTQSSRYLVKRTGEKVFLECVQDMDHENMFWYRQDPGLGLRLIYFSYDVKMKEKGDIPEGYSVSREKKERFSLILESASTNQTSMYLCASSQGFPGNTIYFGEGSWLTVV.

There are many counts of this clone. The chain has TRBV5-1 and TRBJ1-1; no reliable D call. The CDR3 is made up of 15 amino acids. Germline-derived CDR1 and CDR2 are SGHRS and YFSETQ. The V end lost 0 bases, the J end lost 1 base, and 10 bases lay between the germline ends. The CDR3 DNA sequence: TGCGCCAGCAGCTTGGTGGCGGGCTGGAACACTGAAGCTTTCTTT. This gives the protein CASSLVAGWNTEAFF.

The sample holds many counts of this clone. The chain carries TRBV6-2 or TRBV6-3 and TRBJ2-7; 10 positions agree with TRBD1. Germline loops: CDR1 MNHEY, CDR2 SVGEGT. V was clipped by 7 bases and J by 5 bases; unmatched bases: 11. The CDR3 has 15 amino acids. CDR3 sequence: CASIQDGTGDNEQYF. As DNA, the CDR3 is TGTGCCAGCATCCAAGATGGGACAGGGGACAACGAGCAGTACTTC.